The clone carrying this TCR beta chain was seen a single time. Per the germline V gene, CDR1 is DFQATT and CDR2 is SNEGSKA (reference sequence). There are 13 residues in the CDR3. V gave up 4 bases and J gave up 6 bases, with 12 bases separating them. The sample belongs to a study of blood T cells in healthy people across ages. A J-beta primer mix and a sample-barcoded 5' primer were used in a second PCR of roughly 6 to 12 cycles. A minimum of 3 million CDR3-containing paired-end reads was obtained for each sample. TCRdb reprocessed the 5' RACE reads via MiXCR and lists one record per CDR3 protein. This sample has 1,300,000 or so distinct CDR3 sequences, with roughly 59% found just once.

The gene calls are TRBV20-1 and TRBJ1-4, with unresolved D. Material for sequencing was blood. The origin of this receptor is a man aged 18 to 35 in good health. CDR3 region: CSAIRAEHEKLFF. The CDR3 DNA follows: TGCAGTGCTATACGAGCAGAGCATGAAAAACTGTTTTTT.